The following is a T cell receptor (beta chain) sequence with its context. What it recognizes is unknown. The sample is drawn from a study of tumor and adjacent non-tumor tissue in lung cancer. Study in general: The patients, some ten men and four to six women, were roughly 30 to 80 with stage I to III disease. General study points: In normal lung, the top 100 clones were significantly more dominant than in tumor.

TCRbeta libraries were built with three rounds of nested PCR, modified from ARM-PCR. One entry per CDR3 protein results from TCRdb running MiXCR on the multiplex PCR reads. The sample lists about 100,000 distinct CDR3 sequences, 60% to 80% occurring once. The template was RNA from unsorted bulk tissue. This non-tumor lung sample came from over 3 cm beyond the tumor edge. The sequence came from a man in his thirties or forties with non-small cell lung cancer. Sequences were obtained from distant non-tumor lung tissue.

CDR3 nucleotides: TGTGCCAGCAGCTGGGCGGTACCAGCGGTTCCCCGAAGCAATGAGCAGTTCTTC. Protein product: CASSWAVPAVPRSNEQFF. The chain couples TRBV11-3 to TRBJ2-1, with D possibly matching TRBD2 (5 bases). Per the germline V gene, CDR1 is SGHNT and CDR2 is YENEEA. The CDR3 covers 18 residues. With 4 bases removed from V and 6 bases from J, the gap between germline ends came to 25 bases.